The sample holds many counts of the clone carrying this TCR beta chain. Antigen unknown. Each CDR3 protein is one row after TCRdb ran MiXCR on the 5' RACE reads. The table shows 120,000 to 150,000 distinct CDR3 sequences, with under 7% occurring only once. This specimen belongs to a study of T-cell memory formation after mild COVID-19. As for the study in general: TCR clustering was largely donor specific.

The V gene's germline CDR1 is DFQATT and CDR2 SNEGSKA (reference sequence). This CDR3 has 15 amino acids. J was trimmed by 5 bases and V by 1 base; bases with no gene match: 7. Findings and limits, study-wide: Day 15 to 85 contractors were CD4/CD8 balanced; later expanders leaned CD4+. Second-wave clones with a day 37 peak had unconfirmed SARS-CoV-2 specificity.

Sequencing was done on a sample of PBMCs or a T cell subset sorted from them (not recorded which). The chain employs TRBV20-1 and TRBJ2-2; 7 nucleotides agree with TRBD1. The TCR originated in an adult woman who had mild COVID-19 (a few samples of this study predate the infection). Cell type and time point are not known. CDR3 amino acids: CSARGTGALTGELFF. The CDR3 nucleotides are TGCAGTGCTAGAGGCACAGGGGCGCTGACCGGGGAGCTGTTTTTT.